The 25 T cell receptor beta chains given below trace back to one sample, sequenced in a study of blood T cell repertoires in COVID-19. Method: immunoSEQ multiplex PCR; TCRdb's copy keeps in-frame clones and lacks some. The sample carries about 380,000 clones, more than 75% recorded once. Sequencing was done on a sample of PBMCs or T cells enriched from blood (not recorded which). Receptors originate from a woman under 30 who had recovered from COVID-19.

J is TRBJ1-2 and V is TRBV6-5, with 8 bases matching TRBD1. The germline CDR1 and CDR2 sequences are MNHEY and SVGAGI. After removal of 8 bases from V and 8 bases from J, the junction contained 10 bases not matched to a gene. CDR3 size: 13 residues. Here the CDR3 reads CASRPGGAEGYTF. The CDR3 DNA sequence: TGTGCCAGCCGCCCAGGGGGCGCGGAAGGCTACACCTTC.

The chain links TRBV27 to TRBJ1-2; possibly TRBD1 for D (5 bases). The CDR3 length is 15 residues. V lost 1 base and J lost 5, with 14 bases in between. Germline CDR1 and CDR2: MNHEY and SMNVEV (reference sequence). The CDR3 loop reads CASSLWGRKSYGYTF. The CDR3 DNA follows: TGTGCCAGCAGTTTATGGGGCAGGAAGTCTTATGGCTACACCTTC.

The chain recombines TRBV6-5 with TRBJ1-2; D not certain. Germline values: CDR1 MNHEY, CDR2 SVGAGI. V lost 6 bases and J lost 3, with 11 bases in between. CDR3 length equals 13 residues. The CDR3 protein is CASRNDGYYGYTF. CDR3 DNA: TGTGCCAGCAGAAACGACGGGTACTATGGCTACACCTTC.

The genes are TRBV30 and TRBJ1-1; D remains ambiguous. Trimming removed 0 bases from V and 5 bases from J, with 10 bases in between. In germline, CDR1 is GTSNPN, CDR2 SVGIG (reference sequence). The CDR3 sequence is 13 residues long. The CDR3 loop is CAWSVIGRTEAFF. CDR3 DNA sequence: TGTGCCTGGAGTGTGATCGGTCGGACTGAAGCTTTCTTT. Variable domain in full (rest from reference TRBV30 and TRBJ1-1): SQTIHQWPATLVQPVGSPLSLECTVEGTSNPNLYWYRQAAGRGLQLLFYSVGIGQISSEVPQNLSASRPQDRQFILSSKKLLLSDSGFYLCAWSVIGRTEAFFGQGTRLTVV.

The sample holds a few counts of this clone. This sample includes further DNA sequences coding for the same CDR3. J is TRBJ2-3 and V is TRBV5-1, with 9 bases identical to TRBD2. CDR1 is SGHRS and CDR2 is YFSETQ in the germline V gene. The CDR3 loop spans 16 amino acids. V shed 6 bases and J 1 base; nucleotides not matched to a gene: 9. The CDR3 is CASTLGASGGTDTQYF. The CDR3 nucleotides read TGCGCCAGCACCCTTGGGGCTAGCGGGGGCACAGATACGCAGTATTTT. Complete variable domain (other parts from reference TRBV5-1 and TRBJ2-3): KAGVTQTPRYLIKTRGQQVTLSCSPISGHRSVSWYQQTPGQGLQFLFEYFSETQRNKGNFPGRFSGRQFSNSRSEMNVSTLELGDSALYLCASTLGASGGTDTQYFGPGTRLTVL.

V is TRBV30 and J is TRBJ2-1, with D perhaps TRBD2 (7 bases). This CDR3 has 16 residues. Germline CDR1 is GTSNPN and CDR2 is SVGIG (reference sequence). V dropped 0 bases and J dropped 2 bases, with 14 bases sitting between them. Here the CDR3 DNA reads TGTGCCTGGAGTGTACTGCCGGGGGGCACCTACAATGAGCAGTTCTTC. This codes for CAWSVLPGGTYNEQFF.

The rearrangement links TRBV18 to TRBJ1-2, with TRBD1 identical over 10 bases. CDR3 length equals 15 residues. Germline lookup yields CDR1 KGHSH and CDR2 LQKENI. With 3 bases clipped from V and 4 bases from J, the junction kept 5 bases outside the gene matches. The CDR3 loop is CASSPGQGDTYGYTF. In DNA form, the CDR3 reads TGTGCCAGCTCACCCGGACAGGGGGACACCTATGGCTACACCTTC.

This clone was counted between two and nine times. The CDR3 loop reads CASSFSSGGSYEQYF. CDR3 bases: TGTGCCAGCAGCTTCAGTAGCGGGGGCTCCTACGAGCAGTACTTC. The rearrangement uses TRBV13 and TRBJ2-7; 9 nucleotides align to TRBD2. From germline, CDR1 is PRHDT and CDR2 FYEKMQ (reference sequence). This CDR3 has 15 residues. Unmatched junction bases numbered 3, after V lost 3 bases and J lost 0 bases.

This clone showed up just a few times. The chain employs TRBV4-3 and TRBJ1-6; 8 bases map to TRBD1. Germline-derived CDR1 and CDR2 are LGHNA and YSLEER. The CDR3 is made up of 17 amino acids. J was trimmed by 0 bases and V by 4 bases; bases with no gene match: 5. The CDR3 DNA sequence: TGCGCCAGCAGCCTAGGGGACAGGAGCTCCTATAATTCACCCCTCCACTTT. As protein: CASSLGDRSSYNSPLHF.

The chain is built from TRBV7-9 and TRBJ2-2; 8 bases map to TRBD1. Germline V gene lookup returns CDR1 SEHNR and CDR2 FQNEAQ (reference sequence). The CDR3 is 15 residues long. Germline trimming cut 4 bases from V and 3 bases from J; bases unmatched to any gene: 4. The CDR3: CASSSDRGHTGELFF. The CDR3 DNA reads as TGTGCCAGCAGCTCCGACAGGGGACACACCGGGGAGCTGTTTTTT.

This chain connects TRBV4-3 to TRBJ2-5, with a possible D match to TRBD2 (7 bases). Deletions cut 0 bases from V and 2 bases from J, with 10 bases between. Germline CDR1 reads LGHNA; CDR2 reads YSLEER. The CDR3 has 15 residues. DNA of the CDR3: TGCGCCAGCAGCCAAGAGGGAGGGGGGCAAGAGACCCAGTACTTC. This gives the protein CASSQEGGGQETQYF.

V is TRBV7-9 and J is TRBJ1-2, with TRBD1 matching 10 bases. The trim removed 2 bases at V and 5 bases at J, leaving 8 bases unmatched. The CDR3 contains 16 residues. Germline V CDR1 and CDR2: SEHNR, FQNEAQ (reference sequence). The DNA for the CDR3 is TGTGCCAGCAGCTTAAGAGGGACAGGGGACACTTATGGCTACACCTTC. Residues: CASSLRGTGDTYGYTF.

V usage is TRBV10-3 and J usage is TRBJ1-6; 8 nucleotides match TRBD1. There are 14 residues in the CDR3. After removal of 7 bases from V and 9 bases from J, the junction contained 8 bases not matched to a gene. Germline V gene data show CDR1 as ENHRY and CDR2 as SYGVKD. CDR3 sequence (DNA): TGTGCCATCAATCCGGGACAGGCCAGTTCACCCCTCCACTTT. Its protein product is CAINPGQASSPLHF.

DNA for the CDR3: TGTGCCAGCAGGGGAGACAAACATCAGCCCCAGCATTTT. This gives the protein CASRGDKHQPQHF. The V gene is TRBV6-5, the J gene TRBJ1-5; D uncertain. The germline V and J ends were trimmed by 6 bases and 5 bases, with 11 bases remaining between them. CDR1 and CDR2 from the germline V gene are MNHEY and SVGAGI. The CDR3 has 13 amino acids.

The chain uses TRBV29-1 and TRBJ2-7; 10 positions agree with TRBD1. CDR3 size: 14 residues. V lost 5 bases and J lost 4; bases outside the gene matches: 8. Germline-derived CDR1 and CDR2 are SQVTM and ANQGSEA. The CDR3 nucleotides read TGCAGCGTTACCCCGGGACAGGGGAAATACGAGCAGTACTTC. It specifies CSVTPGQGKYEQYF.

The chain combines TRBV12-5 with TRBJ1-1, with D hard to call. V was trimmed by 1 base and J by 4 bases, leaving 16 bases between them. This CDR3 contains 16 residues. Germline V gene data show CDR1 as LGHNT and CDR2 as FRNRAP. CDR3 sequence: CASGLARNEAVTEAFF. As DNA, the CDR3 is TGTGCTAGTGGTTTGGCAAGAAATGAGGCGGTCACTGAAGCTTTCTTT.

CDR3 nucleotides: TGTGCCTGGAAGGGTAATTCGGGGGGCCGAGGGGAGACCCAGTACTTC. Translation: CAWKGNSGGRGETQYF. The V gene is TRBV30, the J gene TRBJ2-5; D may be TRBD2 (7 bases). V was cut by 4 bases and J by 5 bases, with 23 bases left in between. This CDR3 comprises 16 residues. Per the germline V gene, CDR1 is GTSNPN and CDR2 is SVGIG (reference sequence).

This chain links TRBV19 with TRBJ2-6; 8 positions match TRBD2. J gave up 4 bases and V 8 bases, and 10 bases lay outside the gene matches. This CDR3 is built from 16 residues. Germline CDR1 LNHDA, CDR2 SQIVND (reference sequence). CDR3 amino acids: CASGFNGGEGANVLTF. Here the CDR3 DNA reads TGTGCCAGTGGCTTCAACGGGGGGGAAGGGGCCAACGTCCTGACTTTC.

The chain couples TRBV29-1 to TRBJ2-1; 11 bases line up with TRBD2. The CDR3 runs 14 residues. Unmatched junction bases numbered 6, after V lost 7 bases and J lost 4 bases. From germline, CDR1 is SQVTM and CDR2 ANQGSEA. This chain's CDR3 is CSGKLAGEYNEQFF. The CDR3 DNA reads TGCAGCGGGAAACTAGCGGGGGAGTACAATGAGCAGTTCTTC.

CDR3 bases: TGTGCCAGCAGCCCGAGGACTAGCGGGGCCTGGAATGTCGCAGATACGCAGTATTTT. Its translation is CASSPRTSGAWNVADTQYF. The chain has TRBV7-2 and TRBJ2-3; 12 bases match TRBD2. This CDR3 comprises 19 residues. From germline, CDR1 is SGHTA and CDR2 FQGNSA. Unmatched junction bases numbered 16, after V lost 5 bases and J lost 4 bases.

This chain uses TRBV27 with TRBJ1-3; 7 nucleotides align to TRBD1. In germline, CDR1 is MNHEY, CDR2 SMNVEV (reference sequence). The CDR3 is 15 amino acids. V was pared by 0 bases and J by 3 bases, with 2 bases of the junction left unmatched. The CDR3 protein is CASSLSPGGGNTIYF. The CDR3 nucleotides read TGTGCCAGCAGTTTATCCCCAGGGGGTGGAAACACCATATATTTT.

The rearrangement uses TRBV30 and TRBJ2-2; maybe TRBD2 (6 bases). The germline CDR1 and CDR2 sequences are GTSNPN and SVGIG (reference sequence). CDR3 length: 15 residues. The ends were cut back, 3 bases at V and 3 bases at J, with 14 bases in the middle. The CDR3 sequence: CAWSSRGMDTGELFF. CDR3 bases: TGTGCCTGGAGCTCCCGGGGGATGGACACCGGGGAGCTGTTTTTT.

This clone appeared once. The chain has TRBV2 and TRBJ2-5; 8 positions agree with TRBD2. There are 14 residues in the CDR3. Trimming took 4 bases from V and 4 from J; bases not matched to a gene: 5. Per germline, CDR1 SNHLY and CDR2 FYNNEI. The CDR3 reads CASSGSGGTETQYF. In DNA form, the CDR3 reads TGTGCCAGCAGTGGCAGCGGGGGCACAGAGACCCAGTACTTC.

This chain uses TRBV5-5 with TRBJ1-3, with a tentative D call TRBD1 (6 bases). The CDR3 has 14 residues. Per the germline V gene, CDR1 is SGHKS and CDR2 is YYEKEE (reference sequence). Trimming took 4 bases from V and 3 from J, leaving 11 bases between them. The CDR3 DNA sequence: TGTGCCAGCAGCATGGGGACATTTGGAAACACCATATATTTT. Protein sequence: CASSMGTFGNTIYF.

The gene calls are TRBV12-3 or TRBV12-4 and TRBJ1-1; a weak D match, TRBD1 (5 bases). The CDR3 extends over 13 amino acids. V lost 2 bases, J lost 8 bases, and 12 bases lay in between. CDR3: CASSLQGIGEAFF. The CDR3 bases are TGTGCCAGCAGTTTACAGGGAATCGGCGAAGCTTTCTTT.